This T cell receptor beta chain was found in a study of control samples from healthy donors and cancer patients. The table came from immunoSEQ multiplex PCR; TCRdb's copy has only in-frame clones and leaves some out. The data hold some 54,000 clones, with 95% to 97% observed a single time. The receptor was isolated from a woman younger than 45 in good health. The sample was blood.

The chain's CDR3 is CASSGTSYGYTF. CDR3 nucleotides: TGTGCCAGCAGCGGGACAAGCTATGGCTACACCTTC. The chain carries TRBV5-6 and TRBJ1-2; D perhaps matches TRBD1 (6 bases). The CDR3 spans 12 residues. Germline CDR1 and CDR2: SGHDT and YYEEEE. Trimming stripped 4 bases from V and 4 bases from J, with 8 bases between.